The 15 T cell receptor beta chains in this list originate from one sample, sequenced in a study of blood T cell repertoires in COVID-19. The protocol was immunoSEQ multiplex PCR, while the TCRdb copy is restricted to in-frame clones and leaves out a portion. The data contain 200,000 to 250,000 clones, around 83% of them singletons. Sequencing was done on a sample of peripheral blood. The receptors come from a woman older than 75 with COVID-19, enrolled during active disease.

The chain employs TRBV9 and TRBJ2-7, with 8 positions matching TRBD2. This CDR3 comprises 17 residues. With 5 bases clipped from V and 5 bases from J, the junction kept 18 bases outside the gene matches. Germline CDR1 and CDR2: SGDLS and YYNGEE. CDR3 nucleotide sequence: TGTGCCAGCAGGACTTGTTGGGTTGACAGCGGGAGCCACGAGCAGTACTTC. This encodes CASRTCWVDSGSHEQYF.

The chain combines TRBV25-1 with TRBJ1-2; TRBD1 might be the D (5 bases). There are 15 residues in the CDR3. V dropped 0 bases and J dropped 7 bases, with 15 bases sitting between them. Germline CDR1 reads MGHDK; CDR2 reads SYGVNS. CDR3 sequence: CASSEYRGTRSGYTF. CDR3 coding DNA: TGTGCCAGCAGTGAATACCGCGGGACCCGGAGTGGCTACACCTTC.

CDR3 DNA: TGTGCCAGCTCACCTACCACAGGGTTTGGTCAGCCCCAGCATTTT. Translating gives CASSPTTGFGQPQHF. The genes are TRBV18 and TRBJ1-5, with D possibly being TRBD1 (6 bases). V was clipped by 3 bases and J by 6 bases, with 15 bases between them. The CDR3 consists of 15 residues. CDR1 KGHSH and CDR2 LQKENI come from the germline V gene.

In this sample, this clone turned up a few times. J is TRBJ1-5 and V is TRBV2; no clear D gene. The CDR3 sequence is 16 residues long. Germline CDR1 SNHLY, CDR2 FYNNEI. Trimming cost V 5 bases and J 2 bases, with 16 bases left between them. Here the CDR3 DNA reads TGTGCCAGCAGTAATCAGAGGGTGACGGGCAATCAGCCCCAGCATTTT. Translation gives CASSNQRVTGNQPQHF. Combining the CDR3 with reference TRBV2 and TRBJ1-5 gives the whole variable domain EPEVTQTPSHQVTQMGQEVILRCVPISNHLYFYWYRQILGQKVEFLVSFYNNEISEKSEIFDDQFSVERPDGSNFTLKIRSTKLEDSAMYFCASSNQRVTGNQPQHFGDGTRLSIL.

This clone occurred a few times. This chain connects TRBV6-5 to TRBJ1-1, with D possibly TRBD1 on 5 matching bases. Trimming shortened V by 7 bases and J by 3 bases, and 18 bases separated the two germline ends. Looked up from germline, CDR1 is MNHEY and CDR2 is SVGAGI. The CDR3 spans 15 residues. The CDR3, as DNA: TGTGCCAGCATAGTGCGGGGGGGTGGTTACACTGAAGCTTTCTTT. Its translation is CASIVRGGGYTEAFF.

The gene calls are TRBV11-3 and TRBJ2-3; TRBD2 matches at 11 bases. Trimming at V came to 3 bases and at J to 3 bases, leaving 2 bases not matched to a gene. CDR1 SGHNT and CDR2 YENEEA come from the germline V gene. The CDR3 length is 15 residues. The DNA of the CDR3 is TGTGCCAGCAGCTTGACTAGCGGGGTAACAGATACGCAGTATTTT. This gives the protein CASSLTSGVTDTQYF.

The chain is built from TRBV5-6 and TRBJ1-5, with unresolved D. V shed 1 base and J shed 6 bases, with 8 bases lying between them. CDR1 and CDR2 (germline): SGHDT, YYEEEE. The CDR3 has 13 residues. The CDR3 here is CASSLSPSQPQHF. In DNA form, the CDR3 reads TGTGCCAGCAGCTTGAGTCCGAGTCAGCCCCAGCATTTT.

CDR3 coding DNA: TGTGCCAGCAGGGTAGGAGGGTCAGGGAAATATGGCTACACCTTC. Residues: CASRVGGSGKYGYTF. V usage is TRBV6-5 and J usage is TRBJ1-2, with D tentatively TRBD1 (5 bases). The CDR3 runs 15 residues. V lost 6 bases and J lost 5, with 19 bases in between. Germline-derived CDR1 and CDR2 are MNHEY and SVGAGI.

The genes are TRBV7-2 and TRBJ2-4; tentative D call: TRBD1 (6 bases). The ends were cut back, 2 bases at V and 0 bases at J, with 8 bases in the middle. CDR3 size: 15 residues. Germline loops: CDR1 SGHTA, CDR2 FQGNSA. The CDR3 loop reads CASSLMGAAKNIQYF. For the CDR3, the DNA is TGTGCCAGCAGCTTAATGGGGGCAGCCAAAAACATTCAGTACTTC.

This sequence joins TRBV5-4 and TRBJ2-7; the match to TRBD1 covers 8 bases. Trimming removed 4 bases from V and 7 bases from J; junction bases left unmatched: 13. Germline CDR1 reads SGHNT; CDR2 reads YYREEE (reference sequence). The CDR3 covers 15 residues. The CDR3 loop reads CASSRGGQGGREQYF. The CDR3 nucleotides read TGTGCCAGCAGCCGGGGAGGACAGGGAGGTCGGGAGCAGTACTTC.

The chain combines TRBV9 with TRBJ2-2, with 8 bases identical to TRBD1. Germline CDR1 is SGDLS and CDR2 is YYNGEE. Trimming cost V 3 bases and J 5 bases; bases outside gene matches: 12. The CDR3 is made up of 17 amino acids. CDR3 sequence reads: CASSESRDRFLTGELFF. DNA of the CDR3: TGTGCCAGCAGCGAGTCCCGGGACAGGTTCTTAACCGGGGAGCTGTTTTTT.

The chain couples TRBV6-6 to TRBJ2-7, with 7 bases identical to TRBD1. The germline gives CDR1 MNHNY, CDR2 SVGAGI (reference sequence). The CDR3 sequence is 15 residues long. J was trimmed by 0 bases and V by 6 bases; bases with no gene match: 8. The CDR3 DNA reads as TGTGCCAGCAGGGACCAGGGGGTCGCCTCCTACGAGCAGTACTTC. It encodes CASRDQGVASYEQYF.

The chain combines TRBV10-2 with TRBJ2-1; 13 positions match TRBD2. CDR1 is WSHSY and CDR2 is SAAADI in the germline V gene. Trimming removed 4 bases from V and 1 base from J; junction bases left unmatched: 1. The CDR3 is made up of 16 amino acids. The CDR3 reads CASSGTSGGSYNEQFF. The DNA for the CDR3 is TGCGCCAGCAGTGGGACTAGCGGGGGATCCTACAATGAGCAGTTCTTC.

CDR3 region: CASKEGRINSPLHF. The CDR3, as DNA: TGTGCCAGTAAGGAGGGACGGATTAATTCACCCCTCCACTTT. V usage is TRBV19 and J usage is TRBJ1-6; a possible D gene is TRBD1 (5 bases). Per germline, CDR1 LNHDA and CDR2 SQIVND (reference sequence). V was cut by 7 bases and J by 6 bases, with 13 bases left in between. The CDR3 spans 14 residues.

V usage is TRBV7-2 and J usage is TRBJ2-1; perhaps TRBD2 as D (7 bases). The CDR3 covers 17 residues. Trimming removed 1 base from V and 3 bases from J, with 16 bases in between. Germline-derived CDR1 and CDR2 are SGHTA and FQGNSA. CDR3 nucleotide sequence: TGTGCCAGCAGCTTAGTAGGTGGGAGGGGGGGCTACAATGAGCAGTTCTTC. Residues: CASSLVGGRGGYNEQFF. Full variable domain (rest looked up from reference TRBV7-2 and TRBJ2-1): GAGVSQSPSNKVTEKGKDVELRCDPISGHTALYWYRQSLGQGLEFLIYFQGNSAPDKSGLPSDRFSAERTGGSVSTLTIQRTQQEDSAVYLCASSLVGGRGGYNEQFFGPGTRLTVL.